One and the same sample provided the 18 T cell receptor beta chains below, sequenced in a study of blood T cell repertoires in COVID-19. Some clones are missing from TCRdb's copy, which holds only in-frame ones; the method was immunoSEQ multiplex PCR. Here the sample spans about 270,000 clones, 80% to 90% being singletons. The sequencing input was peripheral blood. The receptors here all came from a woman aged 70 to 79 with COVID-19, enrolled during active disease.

The CDR3 bases are TGTGCCAGCAGCCCCACTCGACAGGGGGCTCGGGAGACCCAGTACTTC. The encoded protein is CASSPTRQGARETQYF. The V call is TRBV7-8, the J call TRBJ2-5, with 10 bases aligning to TRBD1. J was trimmed by 5 bases and V by 5 bases; bases with no gene match: 11. Germline V gives CDR1 SGHVS, CDR2 FQNEAQ. The CDR3 covers 16 residues.

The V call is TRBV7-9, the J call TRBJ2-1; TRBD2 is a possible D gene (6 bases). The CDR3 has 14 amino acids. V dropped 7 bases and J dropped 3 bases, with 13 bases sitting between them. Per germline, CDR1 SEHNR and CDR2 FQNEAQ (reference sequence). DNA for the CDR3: TGTGCCAGCACAACCTCTAGCGACTACAATGAGCAGTTCTTC. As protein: CASTTSSDYNEQFF.

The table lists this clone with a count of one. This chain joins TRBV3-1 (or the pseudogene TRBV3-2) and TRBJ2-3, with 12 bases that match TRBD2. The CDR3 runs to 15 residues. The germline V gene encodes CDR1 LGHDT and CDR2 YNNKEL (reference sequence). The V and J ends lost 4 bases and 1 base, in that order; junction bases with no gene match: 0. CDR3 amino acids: CASSRLAGGTDTQYF. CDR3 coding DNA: TGTGCCAGCAGCCGACTAGCGGGGGGCACAGATACGCAGTATTTT.

The CDR3 protein is CASSPSQGEGNTIYF. Written as DNA, the CDR3 is TGTGCCAGCAGCCCGTCACAGGGTGAGGGAAACACCATATATTTT. The chain combines TRBV14 with TRBJ1-3, with D maybe TRBD1 (6 bases). There are 15 residues in the CDR3. Germline CDR1 SGHDN, CDR2 FVKESK. The V end was cut by 4 bases, the J end by 4 bases, with 14 bases between.

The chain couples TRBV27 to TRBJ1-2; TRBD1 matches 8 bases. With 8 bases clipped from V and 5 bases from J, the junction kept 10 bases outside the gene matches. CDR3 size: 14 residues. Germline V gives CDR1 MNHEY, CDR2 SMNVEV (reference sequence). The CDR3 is CASAPTGGVYGYTF. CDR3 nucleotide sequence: TGTGCCAGCGCACCCACAGGGGGAGTGTATGGCTACACCTTC.

CDR3 coding DNA: TGTGCCAGCAGCCGCCGGGGGTACGCCTCTGGGTACGAGCAGTACTTC. Residues: CASSRRGYASGYEQYF. The chain links TRBV5-4 to TRBJ2-7; D perhaps matches TRBD2 (6 bases). V lost 4 bases to trimming and J lost 4 bases, with 21 bases between them. Germline V CDR1 and CDR2: SGHNT, YYREEE (reference sequence). The CDR3 has 16 amino acids.

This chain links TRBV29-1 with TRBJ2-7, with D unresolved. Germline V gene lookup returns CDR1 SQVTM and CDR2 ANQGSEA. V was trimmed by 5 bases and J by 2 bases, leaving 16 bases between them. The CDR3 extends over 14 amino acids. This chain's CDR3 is CSVKSGSTTYEQYF. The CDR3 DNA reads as TGCAGCGTTAAAAGTGGTAGCACGACCTACGAGCAGTACTTC.

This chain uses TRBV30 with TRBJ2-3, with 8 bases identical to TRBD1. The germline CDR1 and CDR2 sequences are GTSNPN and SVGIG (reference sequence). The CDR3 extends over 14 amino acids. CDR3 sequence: CVQYRGDPKDTQYF. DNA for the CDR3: TGTGTCCAATACAGGGGGGATCCAAAAGATACGCAGTATTTT.

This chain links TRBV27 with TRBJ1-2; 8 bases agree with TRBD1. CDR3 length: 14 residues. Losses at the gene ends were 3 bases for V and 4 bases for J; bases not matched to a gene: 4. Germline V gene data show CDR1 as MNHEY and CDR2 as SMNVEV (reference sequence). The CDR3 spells CASSFRQGSYGYTF. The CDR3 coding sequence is TGTGCCAGCAGTTTCCGACAGGGGTCCTATGGCTACACCTTC.

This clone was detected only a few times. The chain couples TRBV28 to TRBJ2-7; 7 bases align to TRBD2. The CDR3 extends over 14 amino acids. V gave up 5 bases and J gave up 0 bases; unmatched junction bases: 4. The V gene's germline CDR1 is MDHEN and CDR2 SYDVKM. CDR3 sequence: CASSRGVGSYEQYF. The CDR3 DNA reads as TGTGCCAGCAGTCGGGGGGTGGGCTCCTACGAGCAGTACTTC.

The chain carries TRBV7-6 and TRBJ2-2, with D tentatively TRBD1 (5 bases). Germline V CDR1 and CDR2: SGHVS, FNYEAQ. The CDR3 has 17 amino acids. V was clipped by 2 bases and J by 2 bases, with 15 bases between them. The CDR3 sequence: CASSLQWGSRNTGELFF. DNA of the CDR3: TGTGCCAGCAGCTTACAATGGGGCAGCAGAAACACCGGGGAGCTGTTTTTT.

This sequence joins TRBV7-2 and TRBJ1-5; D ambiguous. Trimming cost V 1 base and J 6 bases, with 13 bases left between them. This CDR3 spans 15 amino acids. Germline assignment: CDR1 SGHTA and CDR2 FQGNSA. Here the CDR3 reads CASSLVGFATQPQHF. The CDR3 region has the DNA TGTGCCAGCAGCTTAGTCGGGTTCGCGACTCAGCCCCAGCATTTT.

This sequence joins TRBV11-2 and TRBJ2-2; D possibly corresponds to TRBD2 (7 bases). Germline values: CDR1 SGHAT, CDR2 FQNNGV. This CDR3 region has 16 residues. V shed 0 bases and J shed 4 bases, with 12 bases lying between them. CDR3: CASSLDGGRITGELFF. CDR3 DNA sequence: TGTGCCAGCAGCTTAGACGGGGGGCGCATCACCGGGGAGCTGTTTTTT.

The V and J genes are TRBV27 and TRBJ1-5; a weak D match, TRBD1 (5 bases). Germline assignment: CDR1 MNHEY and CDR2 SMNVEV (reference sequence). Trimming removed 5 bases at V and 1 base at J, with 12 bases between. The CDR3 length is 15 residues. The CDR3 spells CASSPGFYSNQPQHF. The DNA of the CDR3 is TGTGCCAGCAGTCCAGGGTTTTACAGCAATCAGCCCCAGCATTTT.

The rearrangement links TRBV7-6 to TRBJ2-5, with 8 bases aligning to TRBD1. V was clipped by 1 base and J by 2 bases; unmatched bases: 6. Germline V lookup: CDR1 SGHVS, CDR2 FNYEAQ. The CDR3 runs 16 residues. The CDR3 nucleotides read TGTGCCAGCAGCTTAGGGACAGGGCCTATACAAGAGACCCAGTACTTC. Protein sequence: CASSLGTGPIQETQYF. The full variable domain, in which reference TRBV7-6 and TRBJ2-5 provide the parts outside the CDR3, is GAGVSQSPRYKVTKRGQDVALRCDPISGHVSLYWYRQALGQGPEFLTYFNYEAQQDKSGLPNDRFSAERPEGSISTLTIQRTEQRDSAMYRCASSLGTGPIQETQYFGPGTRLLVL.

This chain's CDR3 is CASRAPQSDEQFF. CDR3 DNA sequence: TGTGCCAGCAGAGCCCCCCAGAGCGATGAGCAGTTCTTC. The rearrangement joins TRBV9 to TRBJ2-1; no reliable D call. V dropped 5 bases and J dropped 8 bases, with 14 bases sitting between them. Germline CDR1 and CDR2: SGDLS and YYNGEE. CDR3 length: 13 residues.

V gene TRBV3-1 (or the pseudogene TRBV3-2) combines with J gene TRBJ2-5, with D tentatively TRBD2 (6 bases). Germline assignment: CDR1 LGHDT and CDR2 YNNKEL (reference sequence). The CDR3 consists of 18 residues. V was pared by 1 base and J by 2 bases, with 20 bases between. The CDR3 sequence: CASSQAVDGFSGQETQYF. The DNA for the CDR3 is TGTGCCAGCAGCCAAGCGGTGGATGGTTTTAGCGGACAAGAGACCCAGTACTTC.

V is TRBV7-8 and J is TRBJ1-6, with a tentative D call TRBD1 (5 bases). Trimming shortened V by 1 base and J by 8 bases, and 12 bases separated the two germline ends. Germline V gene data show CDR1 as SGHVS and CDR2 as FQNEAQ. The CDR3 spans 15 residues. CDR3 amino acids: CASSLVRGLDSPLHF. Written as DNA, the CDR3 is TGTGCCAGCAGCTTAGTAAGGGGACTTGATTCACCCCTCCACTTT. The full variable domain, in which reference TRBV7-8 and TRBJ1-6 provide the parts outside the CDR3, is GAGVSQSPRYKVAKRGQDVALRCDPISGHVSLFWYQQALGQGPEFLTYFQNEAQLDKSGLPSDRFFAERPEGSVSTLKIQRTQQEDSAVYLCASSLVRGLDSPLHFGNGTRLTVT.